This is a list of T cell receptor beta chains from one sample in a study of T cell responses to AZD1222 COVID-19 vaccine. Profiled with immunoSEQ multiplex PCR; TCRdb holds only in-frame clones, not every one. The sample has roughly 150,000 clones, 85% to 95% seen once. The sample consisted of peripheral blood, taken on day 0 of AZD1222 vaccination. The receptor source for this set is an adult in good health. The CDR3 runs from the conserved cysteine through the conserved F or W. A D gene is named only where the DNA matches it firmly. The size of a clone is reported for some rows only, either as once, few or many, or as a class for expanded clones.

d_call j_call v_call clone_size cdr3_aa cdr3_nt
- TRBJ2-2 TRBV10-3 once CAISERESGELFF TGTGCCATCAGTGAAAGGGAGTCCGGGGAGCTGTTTTTT
TRBD1 TRBJ1-5 TRBV5-5 - CASSPTGAPGNQPQHF TGTGCCAGCAGCCCTACAGGGGCCCCAGGCAATCAGCCCCAGCATTTT
TRBD1 TRBJ1-1 TRBV20-1 - CSASQTGVSHEAFF TGCAGTGCTAGTCAGACAGGGGTTAGCCATGAAGCTTTCTTT
- TRBJ1-2 TRBV10-3 - CASREGQGSTYGYTF TGTGCCAGTCGAGAGGGGCAGGGGAGTACCTATGGCTACACCTTC
TRBD1 TRBJ2-1 TRBV7-9 - CASIETGYNEQFF TGTGCCAGCATAGAGACAGGGTACAATGAGCAGTTCTTC
- TRBJ2-1 TRBV12-3/TRBV12-4 - CASSQRGYEQFF TGTGCCAGCAGTCAAAGGGGGTATGAGCAGTTCTTC
- TRBJ2-7 TRBV20-1 - CSAWDFYEQYF TGCAGTGCTTGGGACTTCTACGAGCAGTACTTC
- TRBJ1-2 TRBV2 - CASSLSSFASRGYTF TGTGCCAGCAGCCTTTCAAGTTTCGCCTCGCGTGGCTACACCTTC
- TRBJ1-2 TRBV6-5 - CASSYKFREFERGYTF TGTGCCAGCAGTTACAAGTTTAGGGAGTTCGAGCGTGGCTACACCTTC
TRBD1 TRBJ1-4 TRBV13 - CASSRETGGVEKLFF TGTGCCAGCAGCCGCGAGACAGGGGGTGTCGAAAAACTGTTTTTT
- TRBJ2-1 TRBV18 once CASSSHLNEQFF TGTGCCAGCTCGTCACACCTCAATGAGCAGTTCTTC
- TRBJ1-1 TRBV29-1 - CSAHAGTVNTEAFF TGCAGCGCCCACGCCGGGACGGTGAACACTGAAGCTTTCTTT
- TRBJ1-5 TRBV20-1 - CSARSDQPQHF TGCAGTGCAAGAAGTGATCAGCCCCAGCATTTT
- TRBJ2-3 TRBV19 - CASSPSGTSTDTQYF TGTGCCAGTAGTCCATCCGGGACCTCCACAGATACGCAGTATTTT
- TRBJ1-5 TRBV6-1 - CASSEWSQPQHF TGTGCCAGCAGTGAGTGGAGTCAGCCCCAGCATTTT
- TRBJ1-2 TRBV4-1 once CASSQEAKVHYGYTF TGCGCCAGCAGCCAAGAAGCAAAAGTTCACTATGGCTACACCTTC
- TRBJ2-7 TRBV5-6 - CASRRWGQGHEQYF TGTGCCAGCAGGAGATGGGGGCAGGGCCACGAGCAGTACTTC
- TRBJ1-3 TRBV4-2 - CASSQVSGGNTIYF TGTGCCAGCAGCCAAGTCTCAGGAGGAAACACCATATATTTT
TRBD1 TRBJ1-6 TRBV28 few CASSGQGQGFGYWNSPLHF TGTGCCAGCAGTGGGCAGGGACAGGGGTTTGGATATTGGAATTCACCCCTCCACTTT
- TRBJ1-2 TRBV10-3 - CAIRLGSDYGYTF TGTGCCATCAGGCTCGGGTCAGACTATGGCTACACCTTC
TRBD2 TRBJ2-1 TRBV6-2/TRBV6-3 - CASSYDLPGGPYNEQFF TGTGCCAGCAGTTACGATCTTCCGGGGGGGCCCTACAATGAGCAGTTCTTC
TRBD1 TRBJ2-7 TRBV5-3 once CARSLFPGQGLEQYF TGTGCCAGAAGCTTGTTTCCGGGACAGGGCCTCGAGCAGTACTTC
- TRBJ2-1 TRBV3-1/TRBV3-2 - CASSQEGRGSSNEQFF TGTGCCAGCAGCCAAGAGGGTAGGGGGTCCAGCAATGAGCAGTTCTTC
- TRBJ2-2 TRBV27 - CASSYTPTGELFF TGTGCCAGCAGTTATACGCCCACCGGGGAGCTGTTTTTT
TRBD1 TRBJ1-4 TRBV18 - CASSPRPGTGDNEKLFF TGTGCCAGCTCACCTCGACCGGGGACAGGTGATAATGAAAAACTGTTTTTT
- TRBJ1-6 TRBV30 - CAWGPRGNSPLHF TGTGCCTGGGGCCCTAGGGGGAATTCACCCCTCCACTTT
- TRBJ1-1 TRBV18 - CASSPPPDTEAFF TGTGCCAGCTCACCGCCTCCGGACACTGAAGCTTTCTTT
- TRBJ1-6 TRBV6-5 - CASTFGRAGSPLHF TGTGCCAGCACGTTCGGCAGGGCTGGTTCACCCCTCCACTTT
- TRBJ2-7 TRBV29-1 - CSVETRDGSYEQYF TGCAGCGTTGAGACCAGGGACGGCTCCTACGAGCAGTACTTC
TRBD2 TRBJ2-1 TRBV19 - CASKEREGRNEQFF TGTGCCAGTAAGGAGCGGGAGGGCCGAAATGAGCAGTTCTTC
- TRBJ1-5 TRBV2 - CASPGGQPQHF TGTGCCAGCCCGGGAGGTCAGCCCCAGCATTTT
- TRBJ2-2 TRBV7-7 - CASSPTWGGQIKTGELFF TGTGCCAGCAGCCCAACCTGGGGGGGACAGATTAAGACCGGGGAGCTGTTTTTT
- TRBJ1-1 TRBV6-6 - CASTRSQGWGGTEAFF TGTGCCAGCACTCGATCCCAGGGTTGGGGAGGGACTGAAGCTTTCTTT
- TRBJ1-1 TRBV7-3 - CASSLRGPTHTEAFF TGTGCCAGCAGCCTAAGGGGACCTACTCACACTGAAGCTTTCTTT
TRBD1 TRBJ1-1 TRBV15 - CATSQLGTVKTEAFF TGTGCCACCAGCCAACTCGGGACAGTGAAGACTGAAGCTTTCTTT
- TRBJ1-2 TRBV5-4 - CASSLGDLGAYGYTF TGTGCCAGCAGCTTGGGGGACCTGGGGGCCTATGGCTACACCTTC
TRBD1 TRBJ1-6 TRBV7-2 - CASSLAGQGAPRNSPLHF TGTGCCAGCAGCTTAGCAGGTCAGGGGGCGCCTAGGAATTCACCCCTCCACTTT
- TRBJ2-3 TRBV3-1/TRBV3-2 once CASSQDSDPSTDTQYF TGTGCCAGCAGCCAAGACTCAGACCCAAGCACAGATACGCAGTATTTT
- TRBJ1-6 TRBV19 - CASMRRTGNSPLHF TGTGCCAGTATGCGTAGGACGGGAAATTCACCCCTCCACTTT
- TRBJ1-5 TRBV19 - CASSTPRGVSNQPQHF TGTGCCAGTAGTACCCCGCGGGGGGTTAGCAATCAGCCCCAGCATTTT
- TRBJ1-4 TRBV7-9 - CASSLRGDGNEKLFF TGTGCCAGCAGCTTACGGGGAGACGGTAATGAAAAACTGTTTTTT
- TRBJ2-1 TRBV12-5 - CASGLAGTPAFF TGTGCTAGTGGTTTGGCCGGGACCCCGGCGTTCTTC
- TRBJ2-6 TRBV19 - CAGYTPPSGANVLTF TGTGCCGGATATACTCCGCCCTCTGGGGCCAACGTCCTGACTTTC
TRBD1 TRBJ2-2 TRBV5-1 - CASSDPTGVPTGELFF TGCGCCAGCAGCGACCCGACAGGGGTCCCCACCGGGGAGCTGTTTTTT
- TRBJ2-1 TRBV3-1/TRBV3-2 - CASSHQTAGDEQFF TGTGCCAGCAGCCATCAAACAGCAGGGGATGAGCAGTTCTTC
- TRBJ2-1 TRBV7-2 - CASSPSAYRDSYNEQFF TGTGCCAGCAGCCCTAGTGCGTATCGGGACTCCTACAATGAGCAGTTCTTC
- TRBJ1-5 TRBV28 - CASRGGYWDDQPQHF TGTGCCAGCCGCGGGGGGTACTGGGATGATCAGCCCCAGCATTTT
TRBD1 TRBJ1-1 TRBV2 - CASSEIRTGGTEAFF TGTGCCAGCAGTGAGATAAGGACAGGGGGCACTGAAGCTTTCTTT
- TRBJ1-1 TRBV6-2/TRBV6-3 - CASSYESNTEAFF TGTGCCAGCAGTTATGAGTCGAACACTGAAGCTTTCTTT
TRBD1 TRBJ1-2 TRBV18 - CASSPLRQGTNYGYTF TGTGCCAGCTCACCACTCAGACAGGGGACTAACTATGGCTACACCTTC
TRBD1 TRBJ2-4 TRBV7-8 - CASSLQGAVKNIQYF TGTGCCAGCAGCTTACAGGGGGCAGTCAAAAACATTCAGTACTTC
- TRBJ1-4 TRBV30 - CAWSEQRNEKLFF TGTGCCTGGAGTGAACAGCGTAATGAAAAACTGTTTTTT